The present TCR beta chain was sequenced within a study of blood T cell repertoires in COVID-19. Turning to the study itself: The United States, Italy and Spain were the sources of the acute and convalescent COVID-19 samples. PBMCs, B-cell-depleted T cells, or T cells provided the cDNA or gDNA that made up the material.

With V trimmed by 3 bases and J by 10 bases, 6 bases remained unmatched. CDR3 length: 13 amino acids. CDR1 LGHDT and CDR2 YNNKEL come from the germline V gene (reference sequence). The table lists this clone with a few counts. Profiled with immunoSEQ multiplex PCR; TCRdb holds only in-frame clones, not every one. The sample includes around 130,000 clones, 60% to 85% of them seen just once. This clonotype was sampled from a man older than 75 with acute or convalescent COVID-19. This chain uses TRBV3-1 (or the pseudogene TRBV3-2) with TRBJ2-1, with 7 bases lining up with TRBD1. The sequenced sample was peripheral blood. CDR3 DNA sequence: TGTGCCAGCAGCCACCTAGGGGGCAGAGAGCAGTTCTTC. This sequence encodes CASSHLGGREQFF.